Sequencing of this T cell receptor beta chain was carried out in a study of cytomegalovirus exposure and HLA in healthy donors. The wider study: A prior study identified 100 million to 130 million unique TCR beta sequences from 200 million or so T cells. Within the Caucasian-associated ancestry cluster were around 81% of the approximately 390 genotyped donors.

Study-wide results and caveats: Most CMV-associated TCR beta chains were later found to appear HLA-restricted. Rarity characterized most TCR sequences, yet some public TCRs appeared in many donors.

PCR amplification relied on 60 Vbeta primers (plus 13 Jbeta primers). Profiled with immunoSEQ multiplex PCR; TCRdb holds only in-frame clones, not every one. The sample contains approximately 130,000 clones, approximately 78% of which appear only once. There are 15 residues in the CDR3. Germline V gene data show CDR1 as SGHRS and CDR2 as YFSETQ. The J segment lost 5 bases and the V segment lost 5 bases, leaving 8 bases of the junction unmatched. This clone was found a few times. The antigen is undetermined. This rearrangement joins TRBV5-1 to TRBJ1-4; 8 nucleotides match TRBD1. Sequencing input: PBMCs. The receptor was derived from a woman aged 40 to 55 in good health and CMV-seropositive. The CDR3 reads CASRPPGQANEKLFF. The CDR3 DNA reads TGCGCCAGCAGACCTCCGGGACAGGCGAATGAAAAACTGTTTTTT.